These 10 T cell receptor beta chains share one sample of origin, sequenced in a study of blood T cell repertoires in COVID-19. Produced via immunoSEQ multiplex PCR; TCRdb's table is partial and in-frame only. Of roughly 250,000 clones listed, approximately 85% are singletons. Sequenced sample: PBMCs or T cells enriched from blood (not recorded which). These receptors were obtained from a woman aged 45 to 65 who had recovered from COVID-19.

The chain joins TRBV28 to TRBJ1-4; 7 nucleotides align to TRBD1. The CDR3 is 16 amino acids. The germline CDR1 and CDR2 sequences are MDHEN and SYDVKM. Trimming removed 2 bases from V and 8 bases from J; junction bases left unmatched: 11. The CDR3 coding sequence is TGTGCCAGCAGTTTAGGCCAAACAGGGGAGGCCGAAAAACTGTTTTTT. Residues: CASSLGQTGEAEKLFF.

The V and J genes are TRBV5-1 and TRBJ2-5; D is unclear. CDR3 length: 12 residues. The V and J ends lost 0 bases and 4 bases respectively, with 4 bases between them. Germline V gene lookup returns CDR1 SGHRS and CDR2 YFSETQ. In DNA form, the CDR3 reads TGCGCCAGCAGCTTGGTAGCAGAGACCCAGTACTTC. Translation: CASSLVAETQYF.

The rearrangement links TRBV10-3 to TRBJ2-3, with 7 positions matching TRBD1. CDR1 is ENHRY, CDR2 SYGVKD, per germline. This CDR3 is 14 amino acids long. J lost 1 base, V lost 5 bases, and 3 bases had no gene match. In nucleotides, the CDR3 is TGTGCCATCAGTCTCGACAGGGGCACAGATACGCAGTATTTT. Its protein product is CAISLDRGTDTQYF.

The CDR3 DNA is TGTGCCAGCAGCGTAGAGGGTAGCGGGACCGGGGAGCTGTTTTTT. Protein: CASSVEGSGTGELFF. The chain joins TRBV9 to TRBJ2-2, with 7 bases that match TRBD2. The length of the CDR3 is 15 residues. V lost 0 bases to trimming and J lost 5 bases; unmatched junction nucleotides: 4. Per germline, CDR1 SGDLS and CDR2 YYNGEE.

The chain is built from TRBV29-1 and TRBJ1-5; D is undetermined. This CDR3 has 16 residues. CDR1 is SQVTM and CDR2 is ANQGSEA in the germline V gene. The V end lost 0 bases, the J end lost 1 base, and 13 bases lay between the germline ends. The CDR3 DNA sequence: TGCAGCGTTGAAGATCTTTCTGTCGGGAGCAATCAGCCCCAGCATTTT. Its translation: CSVEDLSVGSNQPQHF.

V and J are TRBV5-6 and TRBJ1-5, with 9 bases aligning to TRBD1. Germline CDR1 and CDR2: SGHDT and YYEEEE. The ends lost 2 bases at V and 5 bases at J; junction bases unmatched: 2. The CDR3 sequence is 14 residues long. This CDR3 is CASSFTGGHQPQHF. The CDR3 DNA follows: TGTGCCAGCAGCTTTACAGGGGGCCATCAGCCCCAGCATTTT. Full variable domain (remainder filled in from reference TRBV5-6 and TRBJ1-5): DAGVTQSPTHLIKTRGQQVTLRCSPKSGHDTVSWYQQALGQGPQFIFQYYEEEERQRGNFPDRFSGHQFPNYSSELNVNALLLGDSALYLCASSFTGGHQPQHFGDGTRLSIL.

This rearrangement joins TRBV7-8 to TRBJ1-5, with TRBD1 matching over 10 bases. The V gene end was trimmed by 5 bases and the J gene end by 0 bases; junction bases not matched to a gene: 7. Germline V gives CDR1 SGHVS, CDR2 FQNEAQ. This CDR3 region has 17 residues. As DNA, the CDR3 is TGTGCCAGCAGCGCCGGGACAGGGGTGGATAGCAATCAGCCCCAGCATTTT. It specifies CASSAGTGVDSNQPQHF.

The chain couples TRBV2 to TRBJ1-5; D unclear. Germline CDR1 and CDR2: SNHLY and FYNNEI. Trimming cost V 0 bases and J 9 bases, with 15 bases left between them. The CDR3 extends over 15 amino acids. CDR3 in DNA: TGTGCCAGCAGTGAAGCGCGGACTGACTCGCGGCCCCAGCATTTT. This gives the protein CASSEARTDSRPQHF.

This clone was counted only a few times. The chain employs TRBV5-6 and TRBJ1-5; perhaps TRBD1 as D (6 bases). Germline V gives CDR1 SGHDT, CDR2 YYEEEE. The CDR3 covers 14 residues. V lost 2 bases and J lost 3, with 9 bases in between. The CDR3 DNA is TGTGCCAGCAGCTTACCAGGGGCCAATCAGCCCCAGCATTTT. Encoded protein: CASSLPGANQPQHF.

The chain carries TRBV27 and TRBJ2-1; 8 bases are shared with TRBD2. The germline V gene has CDR1 MNHEY and CDR2 SMNVEV (reference sequence). The V gene end was trimmed by 3 bases and the J gene end by 7 bases; junction bases not matched to a gene: 11. The CDR3 runs to 16 residues. The CDR3 sequence: CASSFPASGRGNEQFF. In DNA form, the CDR3 reads TGTGCCAGCAGTTTTCCGGCCAGCGGGAGAGGTAATGAGCAGTTCTTC.